One and the same sample provided the 17 T cell receptor beta chains below, sequenced in a study of T cell responses to AZD1222 COVID-19 vaccine. Clones were sequenced by immunoSEQ multiplex PCR, and TCRdb holds only the in-frame ones, with some missing. The sample has about 70,000 clones, roughly 90% seen once. The sequencing here drew on peripheral blood, taken on day 0 of MenACWY control vaccination. Receptors originate from an adult in good health.

The table lists this clone with a count of one. The chain links TRBV6-5 to TRBJ1-1, with D perhaps TRBD1 (5 bases). V shed 11 bases and J shed 10 bases, with 17 bases lying between them. The CDR3 covers 11 residues. Germline-derived CDR1 and CDR2 are MNHEY and SVGAGI. The DNA for the CDR3 is TGTGCCGCTAGAGGGGCAGGCGGAGCTTTCTTT. This gives the protein CAARGAGGAFF.

CDR3 sequence (DNA): TGTGCCACCAAAGGGGGGCTCGAGCAGTACTTC. Protein sequence: CATKGGLEQYF. This chain joins TRBV19 and TRBJ2-7; D may correspond to TRBD1 or TRBD2 (6 bases each). Trimming removed 10 bases at V and 6 bases at J, with 13 bases between. The CDR3 contains 11 residues. Germline loops: CDR1 LNHDA, CDR2 SQIVND (reference sequence).

This chain connects TRBV7-2 to TRBJ1-5; 7 bases fit TRBD1. The CDR3 is made up of 16 amino acids. Looked up from germline, CDR1 is SGHTA and CDR2 is FQGNSA. Trimming cost V 3 bases and J 6 bases; bases outside gene matches: 11. CDR3 in DNA: TGTGCCAGCAGCTTCGGAAAACAGGGGTGGGGTCAGCCCCAGCATTTT. This gives the protein CASSFGKQGWGQPQHF. Using reference TRBV7-2 and TRBJ1-5 for the parts outside the CDR3, the full variable domain is GAGVSQSPSNKVTEKGKDVELRCDPISGHTALYWYRQSLGQGLEFLIYFQGNSAPDKSGLPSDRFSAERTGGSVSTLTIQRTQQEDSAVYLCASSFGKQGWGQPQHFGDGTRLSIL.

This clone occurred once. The chain carries TRBV6-5 and TRBJ2-5; 11 bases match TRBD1. Germline V gene lookup returns CDR1 MNHEY and CDR2 SVGAGI. V lost 7 bases, J lost 5 bases, and 6 bases stayed unmatched. The length of the CDR3 is 14 residues. The CDR3, as DNA: TGTGCCAGCACCTTGGACAGGGGGCAGGAGACCCAGTACTTC. Amino acid sequence: CASTLDRGQETQYF.

The chain employs TRBV11-2 and TRBJ2-5, with 7 bases identical to TRBD2. The V and J ends lost 0 bases and 2 bases, in that order; junction bases with no gene match: 3. This CDR3 comprises 15 residues. Germline CDR1 SGHAT, CDR2 FQNNGV. CDR3 bases: TGTGCCAGCAGCTTAGATGGGAGGGGTCAAGAGACCCAGTACTTC. This translates into CASSLDGRGQETQYF. Based on the CDR3 plus reference TRBV11-2 and TRBJ2-5, the full variable domain is EAGVAQSPRYKIIEKRQSVAFWCNPISGHATLYWYQQILGQGPKLLIQFQNNGVVDDSQLPKDRFSAERLKGVDSTLKIQPAKLEDSAVYLCASSLDGRGQETQYFGPGTRLLVL.

J is TRBJ1-2 and V is TRBV30, with D unclear. This CDR3 comprises 12 residues. In germline, CDR1 is GTSNPN, CDR2 SVGIG (reference sequence). V was pared by 7 bases and J by 4 bases, with 13 bases between. In DNA, the CDR3 is TGTGCCTTCCCGCGGGGAGGCTATGGCTACACCTTC. Translation gives CAFPRGGYGYTF.

The CDR3 protein is CASSRGWYNEQFF. For the CDR3, the DNA is TGTGCCAGCAGTCGGGGGTGGTACAATGAGCAGTTCTTC. The chain carries TRBV27 and TRBJ2-1; possibly TRBD2 for D (6 bases). CDR3 length: 13 amino acids. Germline V gives CDR1 MNHEY, CDR2 SMNVEV (reference sequence). Trimming stripped 5 bases from V and 4 bases from J, with 9 bases between.

The rearrangement joins TRBV11-3 to TRBJ1-3; 9 bases line up with TRBD1. This CDR3 contains 17 residues. CDR1 is SGHNT, CDR2 YENEEA, per germline. The junction had 8 bases not matched to a gene; V was cut back by 5 bases and J by 0 bases. In DNA form, the CDR3 reads TGTGCCAGCAGCCAACGGACAGGGGCCTACTCTGGAAACACCATATATTTT. It codes for CASSQRTGAYSGNTIYF.

The chain uses TRBV5-1 and TRBJ1-2, with 8 positions matching TRBD1. This CDR3 comprises 15 residues. Trimming at V came to 2 bases and at J to 4 bases, leaving 7 bases not matched to a gene. Germline assignment: CDR1 SGHRS and CDR2 YFSETQ. The CDR3 loop reads CASSFGSGGGYGYTF. CDR3 DNA sequence: TGCGCCAGCAGCTTTGGATCAGGGGGCGGCTATGGCTACACCTTC. Together with reference TRBV5-1 and TRBJ1-2, the CDR3 gives the full variable domain: KAGVTQTPRYLIKTRGQQVTLSCSPISGHRSVSWYQQTPGQGLQFLFEYFSETQRNKGNFPGRFSGRQFSNSRSEMNVSTLELGDSALYLCASSFGSGGGYGYTFGSGTRLTVV.

This clone was recorded a few times. The gene calls are TRBV5-4 and TRBJ2-1; D call uncertain. V was trimmed by 4 bases and J by 6 bases, leaving 5 bases between them. The CDR3 contains 11 residues. The germline V gene has CDR1 SGHNT and CDR2 YYREEE (reference sequence). The CDR3 sequence: CASSVPNEQFF. The DNA for the CDR3 is TGTGCCAGCAGCGTGCCCAATGAGCAGTTCTTC.

This chain joins TRBV24-1 and TRBJ1-2; D unclear. Looked up from germline, CDR1 is KGHDR and CDR2 is SFDVKD. The ends were cut back, 4 bases at V and 4 bases at J, with 6 bases in the middle. This CDR3 region has 12 residues. CDR3 amino acids: CATSESGYGYTF. CDR3 sequence (DNA): TGTGCCACCAGTGAGTCCGGCTATGGCTACACCTTC.

The chain links TRBV28 to TRBJ1-5, with D perhaps matching TRBD1 (6 bases). Trimming removed 5 bases at V and 9 bases at J, with 17 bases between. This CDR3 comprises 14 residues. Per the germline V gene, CDR1 is MDHEN and CDR2 is SYDVKM. CDR3 nucleotide sequence: TGTGCCAGCAGTCCCTCCGGGGGCGAGAGGCCCCAGCATTTT. Translated: CASSPSGGERPQHF.

This chain joins TRBV6-5 and TRBJ2-1; tentatively, D is TRBD2 (6 bases). Trimming cost V 8 bases and J 8 bases, with 16 bases left between them. CDR3 length: 13 amino acids. Per the germline V gene, CDR1 is MNHEY and CDR2 is SVGAGI. Here the CDR3 DNA reads TGTGCCAGCGCGGGGAACAGGCTATATGAGCAGTTCTTC. Translation: CASAGNRLYEQFF.

This chain joins TRBV6-5 and TRBJ1-5, with TRBD1 as a possible D gene (5 bases). Germline V gives CDR1 MNHEY, CDR2 SVGAGI. There are 14 residues in the CDR3. With 5 bases removed from V and 5 bases from J, the gap between germline ends came to 13 bases. In nucleotides, the CDR3 is TGTGCCAGCAGTCCTCGGACAAGGGATCAGCCCCAGCATTTT. It is translated as CASSPRTRDQPQHF.

This clone turned up a few times. J is TRBJ1-1 and V is TRBV3-1 (or the pseudogene TRBV3-2), with D perhaps matching TRBD1 (5 bases). The CDR3 is 12 residues long. V lost 7 bases, J lost 4 bases, and 10 bases lay in between. Germline V lookup: CDR1 LGHDT, CDR2 YNNKEL (reference sequence). The CDR3 DNA reads as TGTGCCAGCAATTATGGGGGCACTGAAGCTTTCTTT. This codes for CASNYGGTEAFF.

The chain joins TRBV19 to TRBJ1-2; D might be TRBD1 (6 bases). This CDR3 has 16 amino acids. CDR1 is LNHDA and CDR2 is SQIVND in the germline V gene (reference sequence). With 5 bases removed from V and 0 bases from J, the gap between germline ends came to 16 bases. As DNA, the CDR3 is TGTGCCAGTAGTCCGGACAGCCTGGAGGCTAACTATGGCTACACCTTC. Translated: CASSPDSLEANYGYTF.

This chain links TRBV3-1 (or the pseudogene TRBV3-2) with TRBJ1-6; TRBD1 aligns across 9 bases. The length of the CDR3 is 15 residues. Germline V CDR1 and CDR2: LGHDT, YNNKEL (reference sequence). After removal of 4 bases from V and 9 bases from J, the junction contained 7 bases not matched to a gene. CDR3 nucleotide sequence: TGTGCCAGCAGCCGAGGGACAGGGCAACCTTCACCCCTCCACTTT. Protein: CASSRGTGQPSPLHF.